This T cell receptor (beta chain) derives from a study of T cell responses to AZD1222 COVID-19 vaccine. Study findings and constraints: Females outnumbered males among donors, who were mostly white British; clonal diversity was possibly underestimated. It was only after the peak T cell response that any repertoires were sampled. Nearly half of spike-specific TCRs reportedly target variant regions that are unmutated in the B.1.351 and B.1.1.7 variants.

A note on this clone: Its antigen is undetermined.

Some clones are missing from TCRdb's copy, which holds only in-frame ones; the method was immunoSEQ multiplex PCR. The sample comprises more than 150,000 clones, almost 90% of which are singletons, and approximately 0.5% rests with the top ten. The V gene's germline CDR1 is KGHSH and CDR2 LQKENI. Unmatched junction bases numbered 13, after V lost 6 bases and J lost 5 bases. The length of the CDR3 is 16 residues. This clonotype was obtained from an adult in good health. Sequenced here: peripheral blood, sampled on day 0 of AZD1222 vaccination. The chain is built from TRBV18 and TRBJ1-5; 7 nucleotides match TRBD1. The CDR3 loop is CASSEVDRGPDQPQHF. The CDR3, as DNA: TGTGCCAGCTCGGAAGTAGATAGGGGGCCCGATCAGCCCCAGCATTTT.